The next 32 T cell receptor beta chains were all read from a single sample in a study of early T cells in non-severe SARS-CoV-2 infection. TCRdb fed the 5' RACE reads into MiXCR, producing one record per CDR3 protein. The sample lists about 61,000 distinct CDR3 sequences; approximately 12% were seen once. This specimen consisted of whole blood, obtained at baseline. The receptors shown here come from an adult who was a healthcare worker with PCR-confirmed SARS-CoV-2 infection or an uninfected control (not recorded which). The donor label of this sample is uncertain.

This chain links TRBV6-6 with TRBJ1-6; D ambiguous. The length of the CDR3 is 14 residues. V was cut by 5 bases and J by 10 bases, with 15 bases left in between. In germline, CDR1 is MNHNY, CDR2 SVGAGI (reference sequence). The CDR3 sequence is CASSPSWGNSPLHF. The CDR3 nucleotides are TGTGCCAGCAGTCCCTCCTGGGGAAACTCACCCCTCCACTTT.

This clonotype was recorded a few times. This chain connects TRBV5-1 to TRBJ2-2; D is unresolved. V was trimmed by 4 bases and J by 0 bases, leaving 7 bases between them. This CDR3 has 14 amino acids. CDR1 is SGHRS, CDR2 YFSETQ, per germline. The CDR3: CASSRDTNTGELFF. CDR3 in DNA: TGCGCCAGCAGCCGCGACACGAACACCGGGGAGCTGTTTTTT.

This clonotype was seen more than once but under ten times. The chain combines TRBV4-2 with TRBJ1-1; TRBD1 is a possible D gene (6 bases). This CDR3 comprises 17 residues. Germline CDR1 is LGHNA and CDR2 is YNFKEQ. The ends were cut back, 1 base at V and 0 bases at J, with 15 bases in the middle. CDR3 in DNA: TGTGCCAGCAGCCAAGGGCAGACAGGTCCAATGAACACTGAAGCTTTCTTT. Protein product: CASSQGQTGPMNTEAFF.

This chain joins TRBV4-2 and TRBJ2-5; 13 positions agree with TRBD2. Germline CDR1 reads LGHNA; CDR2 reads YNFKEQ. The CDR3 is 17 amino acids. Unmatched junction bases numbered 9, after V lost 3 bases and J lost 5 bases. The CDR3 nucleotides are TGTGCCAGCAGCCAGGATACCGGGACTAGCGGGGTCGAGACCCAGTACTTC. Translating gives CASSQDTGTSGVETQYF.

As regards this clonotype: A junction boundary mismatches the germline segment, possibly from a read error. This sequence joins TRBV29-1 and TRBJ1-1; D unresolved. The germline V gene has CDR1 SQVTM and CDR2 ANQGSEA. The CDR3 loop spans 13 amino acids. CDR3 loop: CGVGRQANTEAFF. For the CDR3, the DNA is TGCGGCGTTGGACGGCAGGCGAACACTGAAGCTTTCTTT.

The table lists this clonotype with many counts. The V gene is TRBV28, the J gene TRBJ2-3; D call uncertain. CDR3 length equals 12 residues. Germline CDR1 is MDHEN and CDR2 is SYDVKM. V shed 7 bases and J shed 2 bases, with 7 bases lying between them. The CDR3 DNA sequence: TGTGCCAGCAAGGCGGCCACAGATACGCAGTATTTT. Encoded protein: CASKAATDTQYF.

Only a few counts were recorded for this clonotype. The chain recombines TRBV12-5 with TRBJ2-1; 10 positions agree with TRBD2. This CDR3 has 15 residues. Germline V gene lookup returns CDR1 LGHNT and CDR2 FRNRAP. V shed 4 bases and J 9 bases; nucleotides not matched to a gene: 9. CDR3 amino acids: CASGSERGGPGEQFF. The CDR3 DNA follows: TGTGCTAGTGGTTCGGAGCGGGGGGGCCCGGGTGAGCAGTTCTTC. The entire variable domain, with the rest obtained from reference TRBV12-5 and TRBJ2-1, is as follows: DARVTQTPRHKVTEMGQEVTMRCQPILGHNTVFWYRQTMMQGLELLAYFRNRAPLDDSGMPKDRFSAEMPDATLATLKIQPSEPRDSAVYFCASGSERGGPGEQFFGPGTRLTVL.

This sequence joins TRBV18 and TRBJ1-1; weak D call: TRBD1 (6 bases). Germline values: CDR1 KGHSH, CDR2 LQKENI. This CDR3 is 14 amino acids long. V lost 4 bases and J 4 bases, leaving 13 bases between the germline ends. DNA of the CDR3: TGTGCCAGCTCACAGCGGGACATGGGCACTGAAGCTTTCTTT. This gives the protein CASSQRDMGTEAFF.

This clonotype was recorded many times. The chain links TRBV10-2 to TRBJ2-3, with a weak D call TRBD2 (5 bases). CDR3 length: 14 residues. V was trimmed by 2 bases and J by 6 bases, leaving 12 bases between them. Germline assignment: CDR1 WSHSY and CDR2 SAAADI. CDR3 in amino acids: CASSENGRGDTQYF. Written as DNA, the CDR3 is TGCGCCAGCAGTGAGAACGGGCGCGGGGATACGCAGTATTTT.

The CDR3 reads CASSPHTGGKGREQYV. In nucleotides, the CDR3 is TGTGCCAGCAGTCCGCACACAGGGGGCAAAGGTCGGGAGCAGTACGTC. The rearrangement uses TRBV27 and TRBJ2-7, with 9 bases lining up with TRBD1. V shed 5 bases and J 7 bases; nucleotides not matched to a gene: 15. The CDR3 totals 16 residues. The germline V gene encodes CDR1 MNHEY and CDR2 SMNVEV (reference sequence).

This clonotype was found a few times. The chain carries TRBV28 and TRBJ2-5; D ambiguous. The CDR3 sequence is 13 residues long. The V end lost 3 bases, the J end lost 2 bases, and 7 bases lay between the germline ends. Germline loops: CDR1 MDHEN, CDR2 SYDVKM. CDR3 sequence (DNA): TGTGCCAGCAGTTTCGAGTCTCAAGAGACCCAGTACTTC. It yields the protein CASSFESQETQYF.

This clonotype appeared a few times. The chain is built from TRBV14 and TRBJ2-5; no firm D call. Trimming removed 5 bases at V and 7 bases at J, with 11 bases between. The CDR3 sequence is 12 residues long. Germline V gene lookup returns CDR1 SGHDN and CDR2 FVKESK. The CDR3, as DNA: TGTGCCAGCAGCAGTCGCCCGGGGACCCAGTACTTC. This encodes CASSSRPGTQYF.

This clonotype was found a few times. The chain is built from TRBV28 and TRBJ2-5; D might be TRBD2 (5 bases). Trimming removed 6 bases at V and 6 bases at J, with 11 bases between. The CDR3 loop spans 12 amino acids. CDR1 and CDR2 (germline): MDHEN, SYDVKM. The CDR3 region is CASRTTTQTQYF. The CDR3 DNA reads TGTGCCAGCAGGACTACTACGCAGACCCAGTACTTC. The whole variable domain, remainder taken from reference TRBV28 and TRBJ2-5, is DVKVTQSSRYLVKRTGEKVFLECVQDMDHENMFWYRQDPGLGLRLIYFSYDVKMKEKGDIPEGYSVSREKKERFSLILESASTNQTSMYLCASRTTTQTQYFGPGTRLLVL.

The V gene is TRBV11-2, the J gene TRBJ1-6; D unresolved. The V end was cut by 0 bases, the J end by 13 bases, with 13 bases between. The length of the CDR3 is 14 residues. Germline V gives CDR1 SGHAT, CDR2 FQNNGV. Here the CDR3 reads CASSLDGFDIPLHF. The CDR3 DNA sequence: TGTGCCAGCAGCTTAGACGGGTTCGATATTCCCCTCCACTTT.

There are a few counts of this clonotype. The V gene is TRBV29-1, the J gene TRBJ1-3, with D hard to call. Germline CDR1 and CDR2: SQVTM and ANQGSEA. Between the trimmed V and J ends, which lost 6 bases and 0 bases, there was a span of 6 bases. The CDR3 totals 12 residues. Written as DNA, the CDR3 is TGCAGCGTCGAAACCTCTGGAAACACCATATATTTT. Its translation: CSVETSGNTIYF.

With regard to this clonotype: This may come from a read error, since a much larger clone is one base off. This is likely a read error, given that the CDR3 carries no conserved phenylalanine or tryptophan at its end. The chain recombines TRBV11-2 with TRBJ2-1; D not resolved. The germline CDR1 and CDR2 sequences are SGHAT and FQNNGV. The CDR3 totals 13 residues. V gave up 1 base and J gave up 4 bases, with 5 bases separating them. Here the CDR3 DNA reads TGTGCCAGCAGCTTAGTCGAATACAATGAGCAGTTCTCC. This codes for CASSLVEYNEQFS.

The rearrangement uses TRBV4-1 and TRBJ2-3; TRBD2 aligns across 14 bases. Germline-derived CDR1 and CDR2 are MGHRA and YSYEKL. V dropped 6 bases and J dropped 2; count of bases not matched to a gene: 7. The CDR3 is 17 amino acids. The CDR3 region is CASRGETSGGATDTQYF. The CDR3 nucleotides are TGCGCCAGCAGAGGAGAGACTAGCGGGGGGGCCACAGATACGCAGTATTTT.

This clonotype was observed a few times. The V call is TRBV12-3 or TRBV12-4, the J call TRBJ2-1; perhaps TRBD1 as D (5 bases). V lost 7 bases to trimming and J lost 4 bases, with 8 bases between them. The CDR3 sequence is 12 residues long. CDR3 amino acids: CASTPGYNEQFF. CDR3 nucleotides: TGTGCCAGCACCCCAGGGTACAATGAGCAGTTCTTC.

V is TRBV29-1 and J is TRBJ1-3; D is unclear. The CDR3 is 13 residues long. V dropped 1 base and J dropped 0 bases, with 4 bases sitting between them. Per germline, CDR1 SQVTM and CDR2 ANQGSEA. In DNA, the CDR3 is TGCAGCGTTGAAGGTCCCTCTGGAAACACCATATATTTT. It specifies CSVEGPSGNTIYF.

V gene TRBV9 combines with J gene TRBJ2-3; the match to TRBD2 covers 10 bases. CDR1 is SGDLS and CDR2 is YYNGEE in the germline V gene. The CDR3 is made up of 15 amino acids. J was trimmed by 3 bases and V by 4 bases; bases with no gene match: 5. As DNA, the CDR3 is TGTGCCAGCAGCCCGCTAGCGGGGGTTACAGATACGCAGTATTTT. Translation: CASSPLAGVTDTQYF.

The J gene is TRBJ1-1, the V gene TRBV6-6; possible D gene TRBD1, 5 bases. Looked up from germline, CDR1 is MNHNY and CDR2 is SVGAGI (reference sequence). V was shortened by 0 bases and J by 1 base, with 6 bases between the two germline ends. The CDR3 loop spans 14 amino acids. In DNA form, the CDR3 reads TGTGCCAGCAGTTACTCGCAGGGGAACACTGAAGCTTTCTTT. Its protein is CASSYSQGNTEAFF.

This clonotype was detected only a few times. The chain uses TRBV29-1 and TRBJ2-2; 10 bases align to TRBD1. The CDR3 covers 14 residues. CDR1 and CDR2 from the germline V gene are SQVTM and ANQGSEA. J gave up 4 bases and V 3 bases, and 2 bases lay outside the gene matches. As DNA, the CDR3 is TGCAGCGTTGACAGGACAGGGGGCACCGGGGAGCTGTTTTTT. Protein: CSVDRTGGTGELFF.

The genes are TRBV27 and TRBJ2-6, with D maybe TRBD2 (5 bases). In germline, CDR1 is MNHEY, CDR2 SMNVEV (reference sequence). The V gene lost 0 bases and the J gene lost 3 bases, with 6 bases spanning the gap. CDR3 size: 15 residues. Here the CDR3 DNA reads TGTGCCAGCAGTTTATCGAGGGTTGGGGCCAACGTCCTGACTTTC. It is translated as CASSLSRVGANVLTF.

In its sample, this clonotype was seen a few times. This chain joins TRBV11-2 and TRBJ2-3, with 7 bases that match TRBD2. Germline V CDR1 and CDR2: SGHAT, FQNNGV. V shed 0 bases, J shed 6 bases, and the junction held 6 bases outside the gene matches. The CDR3 is 15 residues long. CDR3 nucleotide sequence: TGTGCCAGCAGCTTAGAGCGGGGGTCTTTCGATACGCAGTATTTT. As protein: CASSLERGSFDTQYF.

This clonotype was seen a few times. This chain connects TRBV30 to TRBJ2-2; D not resolved. CDR3 length: 13 residues. With 4 bases removed from V and 0 bases from J, the gap between germline ends came to 6 bases. The V gene's germline CDR1 is GTSNPN and CDR2 SVGIG (reference sequence). The CDR3 DNA reads TGTGCCTGGAATTCGGCGAACACCGGGGAGCTGTTTTTT. Its protein is CAWNSANTGELFF.

The chain recombines TRBV25-1 with TRBJ1-5, with D tentatively TRBD1 (5 bases). V was clipped by 0 bases and J by 2 bases, with 5 bases between them. This CDR3 spans 14 amino acids. The germline V gene encodes CDR1 MGHDK and CDR2 SYGVNS. CDR3 DNA sequence: TGTGCCAGCAGTGAATACAGGGGCAATCAGCCCCAGCATTTT. Translating gives CASSEYRGNQPQHF.

This chain uses TRBV20-1 with TRBJ1-4, with 7 bases lining up with TRBD1. The V gene end was trimmed by 4 bases and the J gene end by 4 bases; junction bases not matched to a gene: 9. Germline CDR1 DFQATT, CDR2 SNEGSKA (reference sequence). The CDR3 has 15 amino acids. For the CDR3, the DNA is TGCAGTGCTAAGGAGAGGCAGGGGGTTAATGAAAAACTGTTTTTT. Amino acid sequence: CSAKERQGVNEKLFF.

This clonotype came up many times. V is TRBV2 and J is TRBJ2-4; 9 bases are a match to TRBD1. Germline values: CDR1 SNHLY, CDR2 FYNNEI. V was pared by 6 bases and J by 4 bases, with 1 base of the junction left unmatched. The CDR3 is 13 residues long. The DNA of the CDR3 is TGTGCCAGCAGGGGACAGGGTAAAAACATTCAGTACTTC. This codes for CASRGQGKNIQYF. The full variable domain, its missing parts supplied by reference TRBV2 and TRBJ2-4, is EPEVTQTPSHQVTQMGQEVILRCVPISNHLYFYWYRQILGQKVEFLVSFYNNEISEKSEIFDDQFSVERPDGSNFTLKIRSTKLEDSAMYFCASRGQGKNIQYFGAGTRLSVL.

This clonotype showed up many times. This chain connects TRBV12-3 or TRBV12-4 to TRBJ1-2; a possible D gene is TRBD1 (5 bases). The ends were cut back, 4 bases at V and 2 bases at J, with 8 bases in the middle. The CDR3 sequence is 13 residues long. The CDR3 reads CASSSTGNYGYTF. The CDR3 region has the DNA TGTGCCAGCAGTTCTACAGGAAACTATGGCTACACCTTC.

In nucleotides, the CDR3 is TGTGCCACCAGTGATCAGGGATCACCGGGACTAGCGGCAAATGAGCAGTTCTTC. It specifies CATSDQGSPGLAANEQFF. The chain links TRBV24-1 to TRBJ2-1, with 11 bases fitting TRBD2. There are 18 residues in the CDR3. Germline-derived CDR1 and CDR2 are KGHDR and SFDVKD. V trimming: 3 bases; J trimming: 7 bases; junction bases outside the gene matches: 13.

This rearrangement joins TRBV20-1 to TRBJ2-1; D is uncertain. Germline loops: CDR1 DFQATT, CDR2 SNEGSKA (reference sequence). The CDR3 covers 13 residues. V lost 3 bases, J lost 7 bases, and 13 bases lay in between. Here the CDR3 reads CSASSEPRNEQFF. The CDR3 DNA is TGCAGTGCTAGTTCTGAACCTCGGAATGAGCAGTTCTTC.

This clonotype came up many times. The chain has TRBV5-4 and TRBJ1-2, with 7 bases identical to TRBD1. V gave up 5 bases and J gave up 8 bases; unmatched junction bases: 9. The CDR3 is made up of 13 amino acids. Germline CDR1 is SGHNT and CDR2 is YYREEE (reference sequence). CDR3 DNA: TGTGCCAGCAGTTTAGACAGGGCCGGCGGCTACACCTTC. Residues: CASSLDRAGGYTF.